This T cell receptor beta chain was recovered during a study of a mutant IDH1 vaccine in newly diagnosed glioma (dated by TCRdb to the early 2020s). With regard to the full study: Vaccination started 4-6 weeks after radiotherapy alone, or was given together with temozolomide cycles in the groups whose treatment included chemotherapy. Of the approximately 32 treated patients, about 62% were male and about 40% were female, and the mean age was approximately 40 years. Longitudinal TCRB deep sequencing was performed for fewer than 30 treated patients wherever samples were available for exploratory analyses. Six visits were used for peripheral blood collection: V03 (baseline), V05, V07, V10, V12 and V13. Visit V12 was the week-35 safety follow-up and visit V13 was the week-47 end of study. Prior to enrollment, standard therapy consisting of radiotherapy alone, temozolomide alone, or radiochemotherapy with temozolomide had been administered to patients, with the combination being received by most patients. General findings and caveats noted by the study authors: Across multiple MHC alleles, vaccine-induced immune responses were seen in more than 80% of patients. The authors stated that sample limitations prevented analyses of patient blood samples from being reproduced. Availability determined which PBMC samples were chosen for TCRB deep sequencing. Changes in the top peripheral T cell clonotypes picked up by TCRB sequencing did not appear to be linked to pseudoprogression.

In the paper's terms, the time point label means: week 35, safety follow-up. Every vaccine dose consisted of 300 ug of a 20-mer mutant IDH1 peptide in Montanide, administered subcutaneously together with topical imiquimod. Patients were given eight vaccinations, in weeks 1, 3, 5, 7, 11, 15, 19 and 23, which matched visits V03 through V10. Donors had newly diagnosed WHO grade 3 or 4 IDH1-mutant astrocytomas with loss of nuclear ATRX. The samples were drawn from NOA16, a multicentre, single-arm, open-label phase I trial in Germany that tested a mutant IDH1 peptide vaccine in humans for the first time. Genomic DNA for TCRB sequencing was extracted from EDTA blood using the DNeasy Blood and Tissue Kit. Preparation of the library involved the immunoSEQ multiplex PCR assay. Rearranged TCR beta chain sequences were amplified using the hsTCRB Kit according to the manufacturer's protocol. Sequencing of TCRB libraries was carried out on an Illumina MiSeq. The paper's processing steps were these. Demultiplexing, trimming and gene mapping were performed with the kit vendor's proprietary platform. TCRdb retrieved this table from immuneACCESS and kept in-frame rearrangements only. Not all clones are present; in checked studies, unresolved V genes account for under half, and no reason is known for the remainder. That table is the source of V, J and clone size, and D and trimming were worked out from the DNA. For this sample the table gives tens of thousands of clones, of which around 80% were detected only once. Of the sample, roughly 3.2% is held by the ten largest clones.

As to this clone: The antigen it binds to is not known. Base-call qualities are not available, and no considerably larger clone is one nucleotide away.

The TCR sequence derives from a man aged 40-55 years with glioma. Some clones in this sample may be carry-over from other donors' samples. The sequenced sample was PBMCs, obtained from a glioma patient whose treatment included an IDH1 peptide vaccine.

Here is the DNA: TGTGCCAGCAGCAAAAACCTGGGTGTCCGCTATGGCTACACCTTC. Protein translation: CASSKNLGVRYGYTF. The chain is encoded by TRBV7-8 joined to TRBJ1-2; the D gene cannot be named for sure. There are 15 amino acids in the CDR3, from cysteine to phenylalanine inclusive. CDR3 DNA is the only sequence kept; it has 45 bases, read in frame from the first base. Via the germline V gene, CDR1 is SGHVS and CDR2 FQNEAQ. V was cut back by 5 bases and J by 4 bases, leaving a gap of 17 bases between them. With all but the CDR3 taken from the reference TRBV7-8 and TRBJ1-2 genes, the full variable domain is: GAGVSQSPRYKVAKRGQDVALRCDPISGHVSLFWYQQALGQGPEFLTYFQNEAQLDKSGLPSDRFFAERPEGSVSTLKIQRTQQEDSAVYLCASSKNLGVRYGYTFGSGTRLTVV.